One sample yielded the 23 T cell receptor beta chains listed below, sequenced in a study of control samples from healthy donors and cancer patients. The protocol was immunoSEQ multiplex PCR, while the TCRdb copy is restricted to in-frame clones and leaves out a portion. This sample has tens of thousands of clones; about 90% occur once, and the top ten carry under 2%. The sample comprised PBMCs. These receptors originate from an older woman with head and neck cancer.

This rearrangement joins TRBV6-1 to TRBJ1-5; D is unresolved. This CDR3 is 14 amino acids long. Trimming removed 3 bases from V and 0 bases from J, with 6 bases in between. CDR1 and CDR2 (germline): MNHNS, SASEGT. In nucleotides, the CDR3 is TGTGCCAGCAGTGACGGTTTTAGCAATCAGCCCCAGCATTTT. It is translated as CASSDGFSNQPQHF.

The chain links TRBV2 to TRBJ1-5, with no clear D. In germline, CDR1 is SNHLY, CDR2 FYNNEI. V lost 6 bases, J lost 0 bases, and 27 bases lay in between. The CDR3 runs to 20 residues. CDR3 residues: CASSPELRAKTRYSNQPQHF. CDR3 coding DNA: TGTGCCAGCAGCCCCGAACTCCGGGCAAAGACAAGATATAGCAATCAGCCCCAGCATTTT.

The chain has TRBV24-1 and TRBJ2-3, with 9 bases lining up with TRBD2. The ends lost 9 bases at V and 3 bases at J; junction bases unmatched: 12. This CDR3 is 16 amino acids long. Germline V gene lookup returns CDR1 KGHDR and CDR2 SFDVKD. CDR3 sequence reads: CATVRTSERETDTQYF. The CDR3, as DNA: TGTGCCACCGTGAGGACTAGCGAAAGGGAGACAGATACGCAGTATTTT.

The gene calls are TRBV4-1 and TRBJ2-7, with D possibly matching TRBD2 (5 bases). The germline V and J ends were trimmed by 5 bases and 2 bases, with 16 bases remaining between them. The CDR3 contains 15 residues. Germline lookup yields CDR1 MGHRA and CDR2 YSYEKL. CDR3 coding DNA: TGCGCCAGCAGCTTAACGCCCGGGGTGGCCTACGAGCAGTACTTC. Translation gives CASSLTPGVAYEQYF.

The chain is built from TRBV9 and TRBJ2-3; TRBD2 aligns across 10 bases. With V trimmed by 2 bases and J by 4 bases, 7 bases remained unmatched. Germline V gives CDR1 SGDLS, CDR2 YYNGEE. This CDR3 has 16 amino acids. The CDR3 sequence: CASSVSSGRAADTQYF. CDR3 nucleotides: TGTGCCAGCAGCGTTTCCAGCGGGAGGGCCGCAGATACGCAGTATTTT.

The CDR3 sequence: CASRKGRGNEQFF. As DNA, the CDR3 is TGTGCCAGCAGAAAGGGAAGGGGCAATGAGCAGTTCTTC. The rearrangement links TRBV27 to TRBJ2-1, with D possibly TRBD1 on 5 matching bases. The germline V and J ends were trimmed by 6 bases and 6 bases, with 12 bases remaining between them. CDR3 length: 13 residues. Germline-derived CDR1 and CDR2 are MNHEY and SMNVEV (reference sequence).

The table lists this clone with a count of one. The V gene is TRBV2, the J gene TRBJ1-2, with D hard to call. The CDR3 contains 14 residues. CDR1 is SNHLY, CDR2 FYNNEI, per germline. V dropped 2 bases and J dropped 4 bases, with 11 bases sitting between them. This CDR3 reads CASSEFQDVYGYTF. CDR3 in DNA: TGTGCCAGCAGTGAATTTCAGGACGTCTATGGCTACACCTTC.

This sequence joins TRBV7-2 and TRBJ2-1, with 8 nucleotides matching TRBD2. The V gene's germline CDR1 is SGHTA and CDR2 FQGNSA. This CDR3 region has 14 residues. Unmatched junction bases numbered 4, after V lost 5 bases and J lost 4 bases. For the CDR3, the DNA is TGTGCCAGCAGCCCCGTAGCGGGGTACAATGAGCAGTTCTTC. Amino acid sequence: CASSPVAGYNEQFF.

This chain links TRBV30 with TRBJ2-3; the D gene is possibly TRBD2 (6 bases). The germline CDR1 and CDR2 sequences are GTSNPN and SVGIG (reference sequence). The CDR3 has 15 residues. The V end was cut by 1 base, the J end by 5 bases, with 16 bases between. The CDR3 sequence: CAWSAPGGIQDTQYF. CDR3 sequence (DNA): TGTGCCTGGAGTGCACCGGGCGGGATTCAAGATACGCAGTATTTT.

The genes are TRBV4-1 and TRBJ1-2; no reliable D call. This CDR3 is 13 amino acids long. The germline gives CDR1 MGHRA, CDR2 YSYEKL. With 0 bases removed from V and 5 bases from J, the gap between germline ends came to 7 bases. Here the CDR3 DNA reads TGCGCCAGCAGCCAAGATAGGGAATATGGCTACACCTTC. Amino acids: CASSQDREYGYTF.

This rearrangement joins TRBV9 to TRBJ1-2, with D maybe TRBD1 (5 bases). Trimming pared 0 bases from V and 5 bases from J, leaving 17 bases between. This CDR3 is 16 amino acids long. The germline CDR1 and CDR2 sequences are SGDLS and YYNGEE. The DNA for the CDR3 is TGTGCCAGCAGCGTAGCCCCTTCGTCGGGGGGGTATGGCTACACCTTC. Translated: CASSVAPSSGGYGYTF.

The rearrangement uses TRBV25-1 and TRBJ2-1; possible D gene TRBD2, 6 bases. V was shortened by 3 bases and J by 4 bases, with 13 bases between the two germline ends. This CDR3 contains 15 residues. Germline CDR1 is MGHDK and CDR2 is SYGVNS. CDR3 coding DNA: TGTGCCAGCAGTGACGGGAGTATTGGGTACAATGAGCAGTTCTTC. Translating it yields CASSDGSIGYNEQFF.

The chain is built from TRBV11-2 and TRBJ2-6; D gene ambiguous. V was clipped by 2 bases and J by 0 bases, with 2 bases between them. There are 14 residues in the CDR3. The germline V gene has CDR1 SGHAT and CDR2 FQNNGV. This CDR3 reads CASSLLSGANVLTF. For the CDR3, the DNA is TGTGCCAGCAGCTTACTCTCTGGGGCCAACGTCCTGACTTTC.

V gene TRBV5-1 combines with J gene TRBJ2-7; 7 positions match TRBD1. The trim removed 3 bases at V and 5 bases at J, leaving 11 bases unmatched. Looked up from germline, CDR1 is SGHRS and CDR2 is YFSETQ. The CDR3 runs to 15 residues. CDR3 sequence: CASSWGSTGSDEQYF. DNA for the CDR3: TGCGCCAGCAGCTGGGGGTCGACAGGGTCCGACGAGCAGTACTTC. Based on the CDR3 plus reference TRBV5-1 and TRBJ2-7, the full variable domain is KAGVTQTPRYLIKTRGQQVTLSCSPISGHRSVSWYQQTPGQGLQFLFEYFSETQRNKGNFPGRFSGRQFSNSRSEMNVSTLELGDSALYLCASSWGSTGSDEQYFGPGTRLTVT.

The chain joins TRBV27 to TRBJ2-3; D is undetermined. V was trimmed by 4 bases and J by 1 base, leaving 9 bases between them. The CDR3 sequence is 14 residues long. Germline CDR1 MNHEY, CDR2 SMNVEV (reference sequence). CDR3 DNA: TGTGCCAGCAGTTCGTGGGTACGCACAGATACGCAGTATTTT. It codes for CASSSWVRTDTQYF.

The CDR3 sequence is CASSRGGLMNTEAFF. CDR3 DNA: TGTGCCAGCAGCCGTGGGGGTCTCATGAACACTGAAGCTTTCTTT. The V and J genes are TRBV7-2 and TRBJ1-1; weak D call: TRBD1 (5 bases). This CDR3 contains 15 residues. V shed 5 bases and J shed 0 bases, with 13 bases lying between them. Germline CDR1 and CDR2: SGHTA and FQGNSA.

The CDR3 protein is CASSYLRGGADGYTF. CDR3 bases: TGTGCCAGCAGCTACCTGAGGGGGGGCGCGGATGGCTACACCTTC. The V gene is TRBV5-8, the J gene TRBJ1-2; D possibly corresponds to TRBD1 (6 bases). The ends were cut back, 3 bases at V and 6 bases at J, with 18 bases in the middle. Germline values: CDR1 SGHTS, CDR2 YDEGEE. This CDR3 region has 15 residues.

The chain is built from TRBV7-2 and TRBJ2-2, with D perhaps TRBD2 (6 bases). Germline V gives CDR1 SGHTA, CDR2 FQGNSA. The CDR3 runs to 16 residues. The V end was cut by 2 bases, the J end by 0 bases, with 10 bases between. As DNA, the CDR3 is TGTGCCAGCAGCTTAATGGGAGGATCGAACACCGGGGAGCTGTTTTTT. Its protein product is CASSLMGGSNTGELFF.

The chain couples TRBV11-1 to TRBJ2-1; D ambiguous. CDR1 is SGHAT, CDR2 FQDESV, per germline (reference sequence). V lost 1 base to trimming and J lost 4 bases, with 5 bases between them. The CDR3 runs to 13 residues. The chain's CDR3 is CASSLGRYNEQFF. In DNA form, the CDR3 reads TGTGCCAGCAGCTTAGGACGGTACAATGAGCAGTTCTTC.

This chain links TRBV5-6 with TRBJ1-5; D gene uncertain. Trimming stripped 0 bases from V and 4 bases from J, with 14 bases between. The germline V gene encodes CDR1 SGHDT and CDR2 YYEEEE. The CDR3 extends over 16 amino acids. The CDR3 sequence: CASSLAAGSTNQPQHF. CDR3 DNA: TGTGCCAGCAGCTTGGCCGCCGGATCAACGAATCAGCCCCAGCATTTT.

This clone appeared a single time. The chain employs TRBV5-5 and TRBJ1-1, with D possibly TRBD1 on 5 matching bases. CDR3 length equals 15 residues. Germline V gene data show CDR1 as SGHKS and CDR2 as YYEKEE (reference sequence). V was pared by 1 base and J by 0 bases, with 10 bases between. CDR3 in amino acids: CASSLYGGMNTEAFF. CDR3 coding DNA: TGTGCCAGCAGCTTGTATGGGGGTATGAACACTGAAGCTTTCTTT.

The table lists this clone with a few counts. The V gene is TRBV27, the J gene TRBJ1-4; TRBD1 agrees at 7 bases. V shed 6 bases and J 8 bases; nucleotides not matched to a gene: 21. CDR1 is MNHEY and CDR2 is SMNVEV in the germline V gene (reference sequence). The CDR3 covers 18 residues. The CDR3, as DNA: TGTGCCAGCAGCTTAACGGCATGGGGGTCAGGGGGGCGGGAAAAACTGTTTTTT. Translated, it gives CASSLTAWGSGGREKLFF.

A remark on this clone: In the same sample, other DNA sequences code for this CDR3. The gene calls are TRBV5-1 and TRBJ1-1; possible D gene TRBD1, 5 bases. CDR3 size: 14 residues. Trimming stripped 6 bases from V and 5 bases from J, with 17 bases between. CDR1 and CDR2 from the germline V gene are SGHRS and YFSETQ. The DNA of the CDR3 is TGCGCCAGCACAGAACTGGGGGGATCGACTGAAGCTTTCTTT. Its protein is CASTELGGSTEAFF.